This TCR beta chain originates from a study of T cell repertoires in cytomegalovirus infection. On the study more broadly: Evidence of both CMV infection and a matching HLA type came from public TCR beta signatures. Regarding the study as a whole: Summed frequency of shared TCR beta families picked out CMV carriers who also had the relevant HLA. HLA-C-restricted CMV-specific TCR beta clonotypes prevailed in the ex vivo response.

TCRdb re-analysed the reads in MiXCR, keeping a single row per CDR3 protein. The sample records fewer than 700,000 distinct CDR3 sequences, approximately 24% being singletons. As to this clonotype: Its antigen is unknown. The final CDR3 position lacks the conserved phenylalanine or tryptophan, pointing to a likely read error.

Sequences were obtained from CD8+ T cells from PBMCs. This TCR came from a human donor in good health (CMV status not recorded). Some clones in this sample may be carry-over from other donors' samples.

The CDR3: CASSAASNYGYTL. CDR3 DNA sequence: TGTGCCAGTAGTGCGGCGTCTAACTATGGCTACACCCTC. The chain couples TRBV19 to TRBJ1-2; D is undetermined. This CDR3 region has 13 residues. The V gene's germline CDR1 is LNHDA and CDR2 SQIVND (reference sequence). The V end was cut by 5 bases, the J end by 0 bases, with 7 bases between.